These 8 T cell receptor beta chains share one sample of origin, sequenced in a study of control samples from healthy donors and cancer patients. Produced via immunoSEQ multiplex PCR; TCRdb's table is partial and in-frame only. The table lists around 110,000 clones, 93% of them singletons, with roughly 2.6% in the top ten. Material for sequencing was blood. The receptors derive from a man aged 25-45 years in good health.

This chain connects TRBV5-1 to TRBJ1-2; D is unclear. Looked up from germline, CDR1 is SGHRS and CDR2 is YFSETQ. The V end lost 3 bases, the J end lost 6 bases, and 12 bases lay between the germline ends. This CDR3 region has 13 residues. The chain's CDR3 is CASSSTSGDGYTF. In nucleotides, the CDR3 is TGCGCCAGCAGCTCGACTTCCGGGGATGGCTACACCTTC. The full variable domain, in which reference TRBV5-1 and TRBJ1-2 provide the parts outside the CDR3, is KAGVTQTPRYLIKTRGQQVTLSCSPISGHRSVSWYQQTPGQGLQFLFEYFSETQRNKGNFPGRFSGRQFSNSRSEMNVSTLELGDSALYLCASSSTSGDGYTFGSGTRLTVV.

The chain uses TRBV15 and TRBJ2-4, with 9 bases lining up with TRBD1. Trimming removed 2 bases from V and 0 bases from J; junction bases left unmatched: 5. The germline CDR1 and CDR2 sequences are LNHNV and YYDKDF (reference sequence). CDR3 length: 17 amino acids. CDR3 DNA: TGTGCCACCAGCAGACCAGGGACAGGGCTAGCCAAAAACATTCAGTACTTC. It codes for CATSRPGTGLAKNIQYF.

The chain carries TRBV27 and TRBJ1-1; perhaps TRBD1 as D (6 bases). There are 14 residues in the CDR3. Per germline, CDR1 MNHEY and CDR2 SMNVEV (reference sequence). V was cut by 0 bases and J by 6 bases, with 11 bases left in between. The CDR3, as DNA: TGTGCCAGCAGTTTATCGCAGGGGTTCCCTGAAGCTTTCTTT. Translated, it gives CASSLSQGFPEAFF.

The chain recombines TRBV19 with TRBJ1-2; a possible D gene is TRBD1 (5 bases). The length of the CDR3 is 16 residues. Trimming left V 3 bases short and J 1 base short, with 15 bases between. CDR1 LNHDA and CDR2 SQIVND come from the germline V gene (reference sequence). CDR3 nucleotide sequence: TGTGCCAGTAGTATCCTCCGTTTGGGGGGTAACTATGGCTACACCTTC. Translating it yields CASSILRLGGNYGYTF.

The J gene is TRBJ1-6, the V gene TRBV11-2, with 9 bases lining up with TRBD1. CDR1 and CDR2 from the germline V gene are SGHAT and FQNNGV. The V gene end was trimmed by 5 bases and the J gene end by 17 bases; junction bases not matched to a gene: 19. The length of the CDR3 is 16 residues. Written as DNA, the CDR3 is TGTGCCAGCAGCGGTTCCCGGGGACAGGGAGGCCTTGTTGTCCACTTT. Its protein product is CASSGSRGQGGLVVHF.

The V call is TRBV10-3, the J call TRBJ1-1, with D maybe TRBD1 (5 bases). Trimming took off 3 bases at V and 3 bases at J, with 11 bases between the two ends. Germline V gene sequence: CDR1 ENHRY, CDR2 SYGVKD. CDR3 length: 14 amino acids. CDR3 sequence: CAISDRVGDTEAFF. DNA for the CDR3: TGTGCCATCAGTGACAGGGTAGGAGACACTGAAGCTTTCTTT.

This chain links TRBV30 with TRBJ2-7, with D perhaps matching TRBD1 (5 bases). V was pared by 1 base and J by 3 bases, with 10 bases between. The CDR3 covers 13 residues. From germline, CDR1 is GTSNPN and CDR2 SVGIG (reference sequence). CDR3 in amino acids: CAWSEQANYEQYV. The CDR3 DNA is TGTGCCTGGAGTGAACAGGCGAACTACGAGCAGTACGTC.

This rearrangement joins TRBV3-1 (or the pseudogene TRBV3-2) to TRBJ2-7; D not resolved. CDR3 length equals 12 residues. The V gene's germline CDR1 is LGHDT and CDR2 YNNKEL (reference sequence). V lost 4 bases to trimming and J lost 3 bases, with 7 bases between them. CDR3 sequence: CASSPNRYEQYF. CDR3 DNA: TGTGCCAGCAGCCCCAACCGCTACGAGCAGTACTTC.